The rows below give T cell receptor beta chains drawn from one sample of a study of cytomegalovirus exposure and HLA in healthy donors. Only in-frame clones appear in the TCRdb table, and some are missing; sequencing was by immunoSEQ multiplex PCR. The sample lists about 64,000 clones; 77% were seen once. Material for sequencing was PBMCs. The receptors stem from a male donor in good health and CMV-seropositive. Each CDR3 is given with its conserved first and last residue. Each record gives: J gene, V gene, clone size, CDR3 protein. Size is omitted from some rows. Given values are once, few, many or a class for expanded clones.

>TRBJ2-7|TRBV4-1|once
CASSLGAGGSYEQYF
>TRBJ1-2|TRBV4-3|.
CASSQDWPNTAGGYGYTF
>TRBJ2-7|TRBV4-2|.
CASSQDPGLAGGLYEQYF
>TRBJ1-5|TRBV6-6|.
CASSYSGYQPQHF
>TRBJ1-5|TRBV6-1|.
CASSVFNIQPQHF
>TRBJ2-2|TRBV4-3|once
CASSQHSMRGNTGELFF
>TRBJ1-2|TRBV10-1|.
CASSESNNQDYGYTF
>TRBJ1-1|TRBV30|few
CAWILPDRENTEAFF
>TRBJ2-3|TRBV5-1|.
CASTPEVTDTQYF
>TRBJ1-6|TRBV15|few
CATSRGTGNSPLHF
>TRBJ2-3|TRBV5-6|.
CASSFPGLARSTDTQYF
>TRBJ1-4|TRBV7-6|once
CASSLERGAQDNEKLFF
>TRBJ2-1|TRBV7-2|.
CASSAPGLLLGEQFF
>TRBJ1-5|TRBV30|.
CAWSVSGHRQPQHF
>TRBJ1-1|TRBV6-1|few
CASSRGGLNTEAFF
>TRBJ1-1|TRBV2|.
CASSEYRGYTEAFF
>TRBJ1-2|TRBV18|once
CASSPPGQGLIYTF
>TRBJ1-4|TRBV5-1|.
CASREQGQGSGIATNEKLFF
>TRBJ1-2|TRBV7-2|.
CASSLQRGTNYGYTF
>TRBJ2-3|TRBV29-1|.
CSVFRGARTDTQYF
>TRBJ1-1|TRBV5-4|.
CASSHHGGVNTEAFF
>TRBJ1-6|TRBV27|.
CASSGQGPNSPLHF
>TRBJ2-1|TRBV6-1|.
CASAPRYNEQFF
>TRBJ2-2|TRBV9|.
CASSVTGQGAGELFF
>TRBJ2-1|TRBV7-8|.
CASSLDLAGGGEQFF
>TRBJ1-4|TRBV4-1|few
CASSQGGTGGRTNEKLFF
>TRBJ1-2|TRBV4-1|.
CASSQDPQGLDYGYTF
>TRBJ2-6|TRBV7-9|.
CASSSRTGLSGANVLTF
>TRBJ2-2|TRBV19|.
CASSGWQGSAGELFF
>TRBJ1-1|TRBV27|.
CASSLGLGTGNTEAFF
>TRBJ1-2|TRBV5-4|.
CASSYLAGNYGYTF
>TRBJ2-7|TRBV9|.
CASSVEEPGNEQYF
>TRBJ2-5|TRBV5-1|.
CASSARDRGRETQYF
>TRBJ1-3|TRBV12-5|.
CASGFHSTSGNTIYF
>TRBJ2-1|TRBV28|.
CASSTPTGSNEQFF
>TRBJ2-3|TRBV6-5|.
CASSYSAGGPADTQYF
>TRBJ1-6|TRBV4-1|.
CASSQVAMGGNSPLHF
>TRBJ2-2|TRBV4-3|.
CASSPGVESGELFF
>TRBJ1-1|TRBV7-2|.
CASSWGEWGAGTEAFF
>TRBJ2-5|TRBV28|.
CASSLIFQTQYF
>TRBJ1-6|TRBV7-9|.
CASSSWQGVDNSPLHF
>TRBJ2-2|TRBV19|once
CASTPDRKAGELFF
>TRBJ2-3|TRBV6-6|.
CASTLTGADTQYF
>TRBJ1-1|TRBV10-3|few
CAISGRGGTEAFF
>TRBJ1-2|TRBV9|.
CASRGSGGEYGYTF
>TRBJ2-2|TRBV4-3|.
CASSQGSQGFTGELFF
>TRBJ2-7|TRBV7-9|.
CASSYGPTMRYEQYF
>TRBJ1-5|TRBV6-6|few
CASSYGQTNQPQHF
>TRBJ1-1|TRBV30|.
CAWSTQGGNTEAFF
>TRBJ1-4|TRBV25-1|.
CASSEPGGNEKLFF
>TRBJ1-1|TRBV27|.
CASRKTLGTSPNTEAFF
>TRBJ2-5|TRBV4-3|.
CASSQGLAGGQKTQYF
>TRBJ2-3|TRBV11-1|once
CASSVSSGPYTDTQYF